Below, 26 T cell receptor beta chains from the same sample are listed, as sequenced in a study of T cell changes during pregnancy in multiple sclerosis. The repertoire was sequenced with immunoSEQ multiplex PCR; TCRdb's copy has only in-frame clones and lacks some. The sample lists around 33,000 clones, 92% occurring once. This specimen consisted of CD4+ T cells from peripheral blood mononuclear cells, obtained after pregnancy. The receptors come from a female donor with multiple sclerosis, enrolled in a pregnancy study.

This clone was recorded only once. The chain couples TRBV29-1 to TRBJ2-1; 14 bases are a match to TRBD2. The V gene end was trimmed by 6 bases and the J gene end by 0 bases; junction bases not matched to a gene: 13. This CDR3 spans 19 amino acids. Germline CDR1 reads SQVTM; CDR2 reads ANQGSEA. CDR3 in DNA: TGCAGCGTCGAATATACCGGGGGGACTAGCGGGGGCTCCTACAATGAGCAGTTCTTC. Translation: CSVEYTGGTSGGSYNEQFF.

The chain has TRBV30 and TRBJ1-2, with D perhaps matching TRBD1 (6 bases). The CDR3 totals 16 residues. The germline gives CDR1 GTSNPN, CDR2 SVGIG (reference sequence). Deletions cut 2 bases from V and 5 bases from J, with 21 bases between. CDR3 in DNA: TGTGCCTGGAGTCTTCCTCTGGGGGGGCGCAGGTATGGCTACACCTTC. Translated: CAWSLPLGGRRYGYTF.

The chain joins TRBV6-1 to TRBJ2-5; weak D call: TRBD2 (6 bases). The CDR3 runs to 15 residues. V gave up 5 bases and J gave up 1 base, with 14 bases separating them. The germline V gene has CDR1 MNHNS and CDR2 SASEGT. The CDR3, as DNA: TGTGCCAGCAGTCCTGGGACTCCCCCCCAAGAGACCCAGTACTTC. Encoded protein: CASSPGTPPQETQYF.

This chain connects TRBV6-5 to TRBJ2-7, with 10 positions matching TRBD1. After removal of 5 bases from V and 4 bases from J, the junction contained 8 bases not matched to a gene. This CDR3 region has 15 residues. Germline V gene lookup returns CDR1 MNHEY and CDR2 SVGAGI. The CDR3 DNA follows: TGTGCCAGCAGTCCGGTGGGGACAGGGGTATACGAGCAGTACTTC. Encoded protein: CASSPVGTGVYEQYF.

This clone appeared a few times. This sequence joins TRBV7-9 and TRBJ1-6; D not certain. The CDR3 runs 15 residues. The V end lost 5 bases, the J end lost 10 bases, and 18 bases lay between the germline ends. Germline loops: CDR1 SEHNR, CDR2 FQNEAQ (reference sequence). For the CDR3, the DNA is TGTGCCAGCAGCGAGCGGGCCAACGTAGGATCACCCCTCCACTTT. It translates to CASSERANVGSPLHF.

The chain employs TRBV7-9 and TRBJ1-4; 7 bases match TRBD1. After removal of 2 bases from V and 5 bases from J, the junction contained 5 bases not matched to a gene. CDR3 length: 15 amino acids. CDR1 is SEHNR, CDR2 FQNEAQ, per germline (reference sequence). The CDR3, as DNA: TGTGCCAGCAGCTTACCGGCAGGGGGGAATGAAAAACTGTTTTTT. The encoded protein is CASSLPAGGNEKLFF.

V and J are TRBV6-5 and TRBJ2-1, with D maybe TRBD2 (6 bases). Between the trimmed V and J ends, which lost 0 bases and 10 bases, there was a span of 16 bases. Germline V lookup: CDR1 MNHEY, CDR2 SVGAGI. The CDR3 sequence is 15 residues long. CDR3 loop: CASSYSGGNSGEQFF. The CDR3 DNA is TGTGCCAGCAGTTACTCGGGCGGGAACAGTGGCGAGCAGTTCTTC.

The CDR3 spells CASSSGTGLSSGNTIYF. CDR3 nucleotide sequence: TGTGCCAGCAGCTCCGGGACAGGCCTGAGCTCTGGAAACACCATATATTTT. J is TRBJ1-3 and V is TRBV9; 8 positions agree with TRBD1. Germline CDR1 is SGDLS and CDR2 is YYNGEE. The V segment lost 4 bases and the J segment 0 bases; nucleotides outside the gene matches: 9. The CDR3 runs 17 residues. Combining the CDR3 with reference TRBV9 and TRBJ1-3 gives the whole variable domain DSGVTQTPKHLITATGQRVTLRCSPRSGDLSVYWYQQSLDQGLQFLIQYYNGEERAKGNILERFSAQQFPDLHSELNLSSLELGDSALYFCASSSGTGLSSGNTIYFGEGSWLTVV.

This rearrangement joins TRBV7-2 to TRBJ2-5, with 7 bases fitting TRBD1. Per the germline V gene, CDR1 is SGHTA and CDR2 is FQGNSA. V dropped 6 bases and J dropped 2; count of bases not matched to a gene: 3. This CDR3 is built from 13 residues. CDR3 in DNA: TGTGCCAGCAGGTCGACAGGGCAAGAGACCCAGTACTTC. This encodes CASRSTGQETQYF.

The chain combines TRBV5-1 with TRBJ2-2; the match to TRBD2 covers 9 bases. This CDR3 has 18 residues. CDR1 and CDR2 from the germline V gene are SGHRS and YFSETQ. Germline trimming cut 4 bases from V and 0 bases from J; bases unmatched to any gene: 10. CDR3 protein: CASSPPRGGGANTGELFF. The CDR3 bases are TGCGCCAGCAGCCCCCCTCGCGGGGGGGGCGCGAACACCGGGGAGCTGTTTTTT.

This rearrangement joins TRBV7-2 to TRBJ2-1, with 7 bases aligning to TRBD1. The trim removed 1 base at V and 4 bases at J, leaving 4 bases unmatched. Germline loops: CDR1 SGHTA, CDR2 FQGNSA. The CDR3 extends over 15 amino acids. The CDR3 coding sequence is TGTGCCAGCAGCTTAGACGGGACAGCTTACAATGAGCAGTTCTTC. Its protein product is CASSLDGTAYNEQFF.

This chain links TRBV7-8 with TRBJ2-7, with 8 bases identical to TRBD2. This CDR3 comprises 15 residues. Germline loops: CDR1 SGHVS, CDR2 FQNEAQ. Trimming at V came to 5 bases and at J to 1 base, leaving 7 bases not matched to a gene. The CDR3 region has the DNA TGTGCCAGCAGCCCCCGAGAGCGGGGGTCCTACGAGCAGTACTTC. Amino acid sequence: CASSPRERGSYEQYF.

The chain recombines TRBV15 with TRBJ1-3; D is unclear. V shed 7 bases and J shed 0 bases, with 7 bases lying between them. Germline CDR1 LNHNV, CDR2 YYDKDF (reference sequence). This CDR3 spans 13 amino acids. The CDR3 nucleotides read TGTGCCACCACGCCCGGCTCTGGAAACACCATATATTTT. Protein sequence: CATTPGSGNTIYF.

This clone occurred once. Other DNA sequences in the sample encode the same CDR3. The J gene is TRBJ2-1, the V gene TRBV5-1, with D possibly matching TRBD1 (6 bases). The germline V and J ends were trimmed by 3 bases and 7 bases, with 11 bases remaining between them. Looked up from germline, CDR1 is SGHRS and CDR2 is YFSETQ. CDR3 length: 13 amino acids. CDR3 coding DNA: TGCGCCAGCAGCTGGGGGCCGATTAATGAGCAGTTCTTC. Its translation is CASSWGPINEQFF.

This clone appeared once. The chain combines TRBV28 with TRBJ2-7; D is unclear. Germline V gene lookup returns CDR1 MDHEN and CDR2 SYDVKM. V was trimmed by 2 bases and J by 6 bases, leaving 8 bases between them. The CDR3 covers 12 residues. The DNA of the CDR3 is TGTGCCAGCAGTTTAGCGCTAGGCGAGCAGTACTTC. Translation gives CASSLALGEQYF.

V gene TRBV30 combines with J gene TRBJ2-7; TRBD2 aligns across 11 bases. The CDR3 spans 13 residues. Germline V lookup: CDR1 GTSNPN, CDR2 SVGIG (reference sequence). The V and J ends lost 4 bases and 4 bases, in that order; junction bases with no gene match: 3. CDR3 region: CAWKTSGTYEQYF. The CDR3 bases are TGTGCCTGGAAGACTAGCGGGACATACGAGCAGTACTTC. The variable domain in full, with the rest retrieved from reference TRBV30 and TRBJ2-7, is SQTIHQWPATLVQPVGSPLSLECTVEGTSNPNLYWYRQAAGRGLQLLFYSVGIGQISSEVPQNLSASRPQDRQFILSSKKLLLSDSGFYLCAWKTSGTYEQYFGPGTRLTVT.

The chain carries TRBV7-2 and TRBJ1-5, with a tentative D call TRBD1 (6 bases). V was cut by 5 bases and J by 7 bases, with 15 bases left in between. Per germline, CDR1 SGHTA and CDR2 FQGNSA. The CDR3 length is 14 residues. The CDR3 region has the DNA TGTGCCAGCAGCCCACAGGGAGTTGGGCAGCCCCAGCATTTT. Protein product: CASSPQGVGQPQHF.

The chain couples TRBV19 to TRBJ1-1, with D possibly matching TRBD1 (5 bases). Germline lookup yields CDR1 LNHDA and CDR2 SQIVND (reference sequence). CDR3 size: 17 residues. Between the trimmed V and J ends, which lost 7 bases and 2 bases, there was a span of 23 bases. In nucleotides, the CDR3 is TGTGCCAGTACCTCTCGCCCCCAGGGAATCCTTAACACTGAAGCTTTCTTT. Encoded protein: CASTSRPQGILNTEAFF.

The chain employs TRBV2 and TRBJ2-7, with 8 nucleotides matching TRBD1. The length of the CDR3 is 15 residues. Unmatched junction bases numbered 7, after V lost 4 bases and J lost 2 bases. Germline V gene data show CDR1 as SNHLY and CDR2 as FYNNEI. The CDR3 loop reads CASSGGTGRPYEQYF. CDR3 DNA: TGTGCCAGCAGTGGAGGGACAGGCCGCCCCTACGAGCAGTACTTC.

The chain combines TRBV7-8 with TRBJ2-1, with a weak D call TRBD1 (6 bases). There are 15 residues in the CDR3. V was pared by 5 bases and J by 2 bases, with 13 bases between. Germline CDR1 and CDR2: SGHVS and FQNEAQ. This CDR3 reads CASSLSGQTYNEQFF. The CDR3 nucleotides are TGTGCCAGCAGCCTCTCCGGACAGACCTACAATGAGCAGTTCTTC.

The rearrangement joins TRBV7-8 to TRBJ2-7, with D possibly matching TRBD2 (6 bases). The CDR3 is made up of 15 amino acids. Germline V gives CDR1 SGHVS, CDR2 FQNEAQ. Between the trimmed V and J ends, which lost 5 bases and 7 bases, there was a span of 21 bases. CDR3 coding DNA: TGTGCCAGCAGCGCCTCCCGGTCCGTCGGGGGAGAGCAGTACTTC. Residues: CASSASRSVGGEQYF.

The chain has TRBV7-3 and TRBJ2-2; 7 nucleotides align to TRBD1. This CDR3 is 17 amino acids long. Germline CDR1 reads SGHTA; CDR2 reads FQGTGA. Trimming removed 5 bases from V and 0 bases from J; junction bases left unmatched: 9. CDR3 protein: CASSHSRDSANTGELFF. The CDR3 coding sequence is TGTGCCAGCAGCCATTCTAGGGACAGCGCGAACACCGGGGAGCTGTTTTTT.

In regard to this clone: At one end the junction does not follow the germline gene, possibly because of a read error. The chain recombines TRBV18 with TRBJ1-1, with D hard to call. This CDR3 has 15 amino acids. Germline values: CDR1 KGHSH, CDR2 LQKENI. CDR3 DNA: TGTGCCAGCTCAACACCGTCGGTTAGGAACACTGAAGCTTTCTTT. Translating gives CASSTPSVRNTEAFF.

The CDR3, as DNA: TGTGCCAGTAGTGGAGGGGGGGGTGAGACCCAGTACTTC. Protein sequence: CASSGGGGETQYF. The chain recombines TRBV19 with TRBJ2-5; tentatively, D is TRBD2 (7 bases). The CDR3 runs to 13 residues. V was shortened by 5 bases and J by 5 bases, with 12 bases between the two germline ends. From germline, CDR1 is LNHDA and CDR2 SQIVND (reference sequence).

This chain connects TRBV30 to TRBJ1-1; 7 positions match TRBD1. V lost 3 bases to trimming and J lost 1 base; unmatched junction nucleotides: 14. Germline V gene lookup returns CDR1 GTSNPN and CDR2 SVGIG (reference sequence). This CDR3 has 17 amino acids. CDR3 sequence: CAWRSGQLSKGNTEAFF. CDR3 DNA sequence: TGTGCCTGGAGATCGGGACAGCTCTCGAAGGGGAACACTGAAGCTTTCTTT.

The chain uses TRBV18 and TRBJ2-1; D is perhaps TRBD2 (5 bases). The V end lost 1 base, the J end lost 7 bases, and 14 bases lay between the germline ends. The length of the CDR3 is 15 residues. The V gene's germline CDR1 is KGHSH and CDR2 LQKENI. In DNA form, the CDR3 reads TGTGCCAGCTCACCACGCAGGACTCAGTTTAATGAGCAGTTCTTC. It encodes CASSPRRTQFNEQFF.